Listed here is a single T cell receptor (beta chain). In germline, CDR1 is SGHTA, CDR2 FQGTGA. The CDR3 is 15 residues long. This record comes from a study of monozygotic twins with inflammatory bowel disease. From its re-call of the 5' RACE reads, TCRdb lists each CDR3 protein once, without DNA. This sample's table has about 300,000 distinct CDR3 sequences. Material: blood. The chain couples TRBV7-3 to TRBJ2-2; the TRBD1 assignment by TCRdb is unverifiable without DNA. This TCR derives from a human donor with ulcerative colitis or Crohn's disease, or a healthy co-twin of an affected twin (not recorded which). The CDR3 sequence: CASSSGGPNTGELFF.